The clone carrying this T cell receptor beta chain turned up a few times. From germline, CDR1 is SGHDT and CDR2 YYEEEE. The CDR3 runs to 15 residues. The trim removed 5 bases at V and 4 bases at J, leaving 8 bases unmatched. One entry per CDR3 protein results from TCRdb running MiXCR on the 5' RACE reads. The sample includes fewer than 400,000 distinct CDR3 sequences, more than 5.5% of them seen just once. This entry is derived from a study of T cells after yellow fever vaccination. The sample consisted of PBMCs, taken 5 days after the yellow fever booster vaccination. V gene TRBV5-6 combines with J gene TRBJ2-1; TRBD2 matches at 8 bases. This receptor was identified in a young man who received the YFV17D yellow fever vaccine. The CDR3 DNA reads TGTGCCAGCAGAAAACTAGCGGACCTTTACAATGAGCAGTTCTTC. Residues: CASRKLADLYNEQFF.